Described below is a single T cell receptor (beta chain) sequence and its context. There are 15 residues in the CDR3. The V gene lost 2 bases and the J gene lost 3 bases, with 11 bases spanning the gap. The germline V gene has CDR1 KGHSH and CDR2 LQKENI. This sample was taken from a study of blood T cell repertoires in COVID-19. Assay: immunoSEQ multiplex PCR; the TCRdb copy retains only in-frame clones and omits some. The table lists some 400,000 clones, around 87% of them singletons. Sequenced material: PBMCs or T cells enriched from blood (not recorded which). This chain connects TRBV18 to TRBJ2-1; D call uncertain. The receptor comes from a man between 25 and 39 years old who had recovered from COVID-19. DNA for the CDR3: TGTGCCAGCTCACCATATAGTGGTATCTACAATGAGCAGTTCTTC. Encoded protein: CASSPYSGIYNEQFF.